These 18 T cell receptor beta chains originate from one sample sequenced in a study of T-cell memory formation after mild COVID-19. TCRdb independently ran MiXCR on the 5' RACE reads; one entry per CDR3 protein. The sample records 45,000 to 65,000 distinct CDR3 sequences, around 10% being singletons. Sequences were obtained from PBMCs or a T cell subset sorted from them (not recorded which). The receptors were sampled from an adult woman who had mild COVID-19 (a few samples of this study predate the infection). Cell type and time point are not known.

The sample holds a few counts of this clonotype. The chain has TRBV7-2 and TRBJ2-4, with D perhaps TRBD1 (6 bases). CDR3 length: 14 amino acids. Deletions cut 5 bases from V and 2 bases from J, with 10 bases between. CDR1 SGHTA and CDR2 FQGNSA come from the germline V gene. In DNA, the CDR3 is TGTGCCAGCAGCGAAACAGGGTCCAAAAACATTCAGTACTTC. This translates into CASSETGSKNIQYF.

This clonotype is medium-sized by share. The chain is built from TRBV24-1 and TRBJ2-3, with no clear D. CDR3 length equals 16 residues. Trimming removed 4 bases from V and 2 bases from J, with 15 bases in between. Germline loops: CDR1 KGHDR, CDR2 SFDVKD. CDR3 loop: CATSDPRSGDTDTQYF. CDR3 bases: TGTGCCACCAGTGACCCTCGGTCAGGCGACACAGATACGCAGTATTTT.

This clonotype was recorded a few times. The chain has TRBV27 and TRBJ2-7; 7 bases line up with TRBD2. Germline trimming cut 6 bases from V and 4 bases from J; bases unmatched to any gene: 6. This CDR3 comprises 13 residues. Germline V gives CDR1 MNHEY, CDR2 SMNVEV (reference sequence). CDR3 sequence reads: CASSLREGYEQYF. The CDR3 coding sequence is TGTGCCAGCAGCCTAAGGGAGGGGTACGAGCAGTACTTC.

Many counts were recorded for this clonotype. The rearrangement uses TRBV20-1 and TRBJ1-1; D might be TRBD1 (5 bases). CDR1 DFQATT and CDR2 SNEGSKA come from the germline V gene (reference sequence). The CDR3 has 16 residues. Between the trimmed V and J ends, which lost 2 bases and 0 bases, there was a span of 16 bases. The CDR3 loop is CSARRLSGTVNTEAFF. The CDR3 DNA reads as TGCAGTGCTAGAAGACTTTCGGGGACCGTGAACACTGAAGCTTTCTTT.

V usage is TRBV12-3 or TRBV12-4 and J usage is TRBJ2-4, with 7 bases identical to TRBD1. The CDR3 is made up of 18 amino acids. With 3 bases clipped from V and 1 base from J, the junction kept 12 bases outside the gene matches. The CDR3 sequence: CASSLGRGGGFAKNIQYF. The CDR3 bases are TGTGCCAGCAGTTTGGGGCGAGGGGGCGGTTTCGCCAAAAACATTCAGTACTTC.

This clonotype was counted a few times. CDR3 in DNA: TGCGCCAGCAGCCAAGGGGACAGCCTGAGAGGGGGCTACACCTTC. This codes for CASSQGDSLRGGYTF. This chain links TRBV4-1 with TRBJ1-2; 7 bases are a match to TRBD1. J gave up 8 bases and V 1 base, and 10 bases lay outside the gene matches. This CDR3 contains 15 residues. CDR1 MGHRA and CDR2 YSYEKL come from the germline V gene.

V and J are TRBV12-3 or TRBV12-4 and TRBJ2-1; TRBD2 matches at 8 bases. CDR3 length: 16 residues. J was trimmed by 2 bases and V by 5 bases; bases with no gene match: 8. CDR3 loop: CASSRRPGGAYNEQFF. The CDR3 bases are TGTGCCAGCAGTCGGAGACCCGGGGGGGCCTACAATGAGCAGTTCTTC.

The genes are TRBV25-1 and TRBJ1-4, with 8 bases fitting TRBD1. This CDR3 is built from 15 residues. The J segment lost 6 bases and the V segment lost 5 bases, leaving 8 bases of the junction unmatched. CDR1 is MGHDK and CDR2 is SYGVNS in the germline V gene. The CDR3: CASSTEGTGYEKLFF. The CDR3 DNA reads TGTGCCAGCAGTACCGAAGGGACAGGATATGAAAAACTGTTTTTT.

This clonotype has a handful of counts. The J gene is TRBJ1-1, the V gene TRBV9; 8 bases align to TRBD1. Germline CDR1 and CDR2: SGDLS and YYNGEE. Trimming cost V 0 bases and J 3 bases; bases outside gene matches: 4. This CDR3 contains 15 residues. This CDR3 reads CASSVVGQGDTEAFF. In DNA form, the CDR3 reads TGTGCCAGCAGCGTAGTAGGACAGGGCGACACTGAAGCTTTCTTT. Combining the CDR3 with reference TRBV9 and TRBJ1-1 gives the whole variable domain DSGVTQTPKHLITATGQRVTLRCSPRSGDLSVYWYQQSLDQGLQFLIQYYNGEERAKGNILERFSAQQFPDLHSELNLSSLELGDSALYFCASSVVGQGDTEAFFGQGTRLTVV.

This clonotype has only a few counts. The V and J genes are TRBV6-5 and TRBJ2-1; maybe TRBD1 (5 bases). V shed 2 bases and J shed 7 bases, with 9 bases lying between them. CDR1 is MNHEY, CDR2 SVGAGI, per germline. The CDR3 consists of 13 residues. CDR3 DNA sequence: TGTGCCAGCAGTTACCTGGGGCAGAATGAGCAGTTCTTC. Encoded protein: CASSYLGQNEQFF.

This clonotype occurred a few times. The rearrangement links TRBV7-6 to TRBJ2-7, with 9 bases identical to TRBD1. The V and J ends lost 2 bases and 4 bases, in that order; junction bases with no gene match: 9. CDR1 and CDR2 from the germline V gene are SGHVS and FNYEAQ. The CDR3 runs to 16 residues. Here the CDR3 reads CASSLLEGTGTYEQYF. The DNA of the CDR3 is TGTGCCAGCAGCTTACTCGAGGGGACAGGGACTTACGAGCAGTACTTC.

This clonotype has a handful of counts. In DNA, the CDR3 is TGTGCCAGCAGCTTAGGAGCAGGCTACGAGCAGTACTTC. It specifies CASSLGAGYEQYF. This rearrangement joins TRBV7-2 to TRBJ2-7; D remains unclear. V dropped 1 base and J dropped 3 bases, with 7 bases sitting between them. Germline assignment: CDR1 SGHTA and CDR2 FQGNSA. The CDR3 contains 13 residues.

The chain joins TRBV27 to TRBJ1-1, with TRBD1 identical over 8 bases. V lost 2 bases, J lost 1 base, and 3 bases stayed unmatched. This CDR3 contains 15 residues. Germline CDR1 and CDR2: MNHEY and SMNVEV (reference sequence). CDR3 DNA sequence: TGTGCCAGCAGTTTACCAGGGGGCGCGAACACTGAAGCTTTCTTT. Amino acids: CASSLPGGANTEAFF.

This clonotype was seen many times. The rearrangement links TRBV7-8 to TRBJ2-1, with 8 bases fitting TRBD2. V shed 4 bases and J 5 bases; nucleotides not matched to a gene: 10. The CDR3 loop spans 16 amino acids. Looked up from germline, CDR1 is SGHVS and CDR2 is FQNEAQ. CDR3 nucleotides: TGTGCCAGCAGCTCCTTTACGGGGGGGGTAGACAATGAGCAGTTCTTC. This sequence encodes CASSSFTGGVDNEQFF.

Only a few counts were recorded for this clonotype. In DNA, the CDR3 is TGTGCCAGCAGTTCCCTTCGGCGGGGGGACAATGAGCAGTTCTTC. It translates to CASSSLRRGDNEQFF. This chain links TRBV12-3 or TRBV12-4 with TRBJ2-1, with TRBD2 identical over 8 bases. Trimming removed 4 bases from V and 5 bases from J; junction bases left unmatched: 7. This CDR3 is built from 15 residues.

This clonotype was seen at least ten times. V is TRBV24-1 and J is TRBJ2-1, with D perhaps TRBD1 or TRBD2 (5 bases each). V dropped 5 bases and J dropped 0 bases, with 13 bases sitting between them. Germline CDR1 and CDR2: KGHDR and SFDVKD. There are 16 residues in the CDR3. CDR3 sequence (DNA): TGTGCCACCAGTGTCGGGGCAGGCTTCTCCTACAATGAGCAGTTCTTC. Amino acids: CATSVGAGFSYNEQFF.

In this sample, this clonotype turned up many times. Here the CDR3 DNA reads TGTGCCAGCACTAGCGGGAGGGTTTACAATGAGCAGTTCTTC. It translates to CASTSGRVYNEQFF. The V gene is TRBV2, the J gene TRBJ2-1, with TRBD2 matching over 12 bases. This CDR3 is built from 14 residues. Germline V gives CDR1 SNHLY, CDR2 FYNNEI. Germline trimming cut 7 bases from V and 4 bases from J; bases unmatched to any gene: 2.

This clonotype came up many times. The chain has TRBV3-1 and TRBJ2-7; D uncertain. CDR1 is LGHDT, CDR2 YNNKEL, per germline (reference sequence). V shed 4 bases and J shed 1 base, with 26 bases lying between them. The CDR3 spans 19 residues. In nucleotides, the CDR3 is TGTGCCAGCAGCCCCAAGGGTACAGTCAGAAAACTGTATTCCTACGAGCAGTACTTC. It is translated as CASSPKGTVRKLYSYEQYF.